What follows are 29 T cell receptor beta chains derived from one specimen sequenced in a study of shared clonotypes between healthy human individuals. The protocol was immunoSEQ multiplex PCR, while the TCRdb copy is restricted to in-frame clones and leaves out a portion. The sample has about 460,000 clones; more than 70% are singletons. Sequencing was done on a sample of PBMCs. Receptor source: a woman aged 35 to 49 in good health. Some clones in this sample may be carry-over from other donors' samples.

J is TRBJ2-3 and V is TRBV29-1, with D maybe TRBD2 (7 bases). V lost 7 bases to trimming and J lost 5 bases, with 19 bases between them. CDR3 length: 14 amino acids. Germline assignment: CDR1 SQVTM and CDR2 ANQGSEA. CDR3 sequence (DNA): TGCAGCGCCCGAGGGGGGGGTCCACAAGATACGCAGTATTTT. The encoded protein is CSARGGGPQDTQYF.

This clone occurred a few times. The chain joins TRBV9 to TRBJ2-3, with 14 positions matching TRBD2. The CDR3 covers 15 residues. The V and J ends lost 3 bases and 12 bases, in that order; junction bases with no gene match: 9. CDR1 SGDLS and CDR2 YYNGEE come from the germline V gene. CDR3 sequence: CASSARGTSGGEQYF. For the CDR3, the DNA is TGTGCCAGCAGCGCCAGAGGGACTAGCGGGGGCGAACAGTATTTT. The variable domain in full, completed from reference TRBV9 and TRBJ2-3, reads DSGVTQTPKHLITATGQRVTLRCSPRSGDLSVYWYQQSLDQGLQFLIQYYNGEERAKGNILERFSAQQFPDLHSELNLSSLELGDSALYFCASSARGTSGGEQYFGPGTRLTVL.

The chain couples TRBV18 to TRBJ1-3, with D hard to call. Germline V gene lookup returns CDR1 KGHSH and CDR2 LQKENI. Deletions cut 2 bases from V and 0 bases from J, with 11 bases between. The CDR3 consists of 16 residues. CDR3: CASSPNDLGSGNTIYF. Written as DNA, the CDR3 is TGTGCCAGCTCACCAAACGACCTTGGCTCTGGAAACACCATATATTTT.

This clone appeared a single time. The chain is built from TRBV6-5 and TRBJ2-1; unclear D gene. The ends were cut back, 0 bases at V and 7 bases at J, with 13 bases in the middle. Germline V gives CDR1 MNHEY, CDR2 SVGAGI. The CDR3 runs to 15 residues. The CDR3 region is CASSYSSALGNEQFF. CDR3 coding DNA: TGTGCCAGCAGTTACTCCAGCGCGCTCGGAAATGAGCAGTTCTTC.

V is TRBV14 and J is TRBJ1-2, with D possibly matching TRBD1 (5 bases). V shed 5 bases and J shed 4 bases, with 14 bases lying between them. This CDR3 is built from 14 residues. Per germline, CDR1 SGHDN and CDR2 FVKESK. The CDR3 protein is CASSRGGVRYGYTF. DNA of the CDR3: TGTGCCAGCAGCAGGGGCGGGGTTCGCTATGGCTACACCTTC.

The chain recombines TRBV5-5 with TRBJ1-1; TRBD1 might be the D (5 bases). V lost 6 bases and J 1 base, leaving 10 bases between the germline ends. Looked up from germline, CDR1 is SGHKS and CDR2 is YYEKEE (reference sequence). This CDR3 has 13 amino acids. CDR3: CASNRTPNTEAFF. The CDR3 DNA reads TGTGCCAGCAACAGGACACCGAACACTGAAGCTTTCTTT.

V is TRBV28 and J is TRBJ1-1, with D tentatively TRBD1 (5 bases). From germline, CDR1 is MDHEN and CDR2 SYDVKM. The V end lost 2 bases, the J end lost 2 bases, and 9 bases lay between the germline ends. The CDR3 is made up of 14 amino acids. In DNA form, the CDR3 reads TGTGCCAGCAGTTTAACCCAGGGAAACACTGAAGCTTTCTTT. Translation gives CASSLTQGNTEAFF. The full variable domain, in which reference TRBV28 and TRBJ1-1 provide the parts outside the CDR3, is DVKVTQSSRYLVKRTGEKVFLECVQDMDHENMFWYRQDPGLGLRLIYFSYDVKMKEKGDIPEGYSVSREKKERFSLILESASTNQTSMYLCASSLTQGNTEAFFGQGTRLTVV.

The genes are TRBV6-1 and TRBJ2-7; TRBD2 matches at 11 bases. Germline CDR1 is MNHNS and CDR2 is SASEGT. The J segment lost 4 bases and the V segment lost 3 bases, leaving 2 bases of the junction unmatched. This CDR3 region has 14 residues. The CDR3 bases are TGTGCCAGCAGTGAGAGGACTAGCGGGTACGAGCAGTACTTC. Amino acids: CASSERTSGYEQYF.

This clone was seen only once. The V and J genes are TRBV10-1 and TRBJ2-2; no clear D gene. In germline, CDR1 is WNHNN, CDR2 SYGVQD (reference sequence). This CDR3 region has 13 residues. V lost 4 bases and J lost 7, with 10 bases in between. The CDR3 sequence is CASSARTDGELFF. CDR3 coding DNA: TGCGCCAGCAGTGCCCGAACAGACGGGGAGCTGTTTTTT.

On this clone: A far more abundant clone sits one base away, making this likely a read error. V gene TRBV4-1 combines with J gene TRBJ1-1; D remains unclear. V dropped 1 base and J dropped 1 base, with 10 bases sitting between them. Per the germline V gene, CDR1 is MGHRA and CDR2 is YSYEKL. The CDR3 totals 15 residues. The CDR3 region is CASSQGGRENTEAFF. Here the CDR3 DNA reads TGCGCCAGCAGCCAAGGTGGGAGGGAGAACACTGAAGCTTTCTTT.

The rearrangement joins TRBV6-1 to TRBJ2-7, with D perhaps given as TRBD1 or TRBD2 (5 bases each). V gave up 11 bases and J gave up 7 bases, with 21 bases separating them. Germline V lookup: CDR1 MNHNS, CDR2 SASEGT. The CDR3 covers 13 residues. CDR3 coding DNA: TGTGCCGGCCGGGACCGATCGACTACTGAGCAGTACTTC. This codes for CAGRDRSTTEQYF.

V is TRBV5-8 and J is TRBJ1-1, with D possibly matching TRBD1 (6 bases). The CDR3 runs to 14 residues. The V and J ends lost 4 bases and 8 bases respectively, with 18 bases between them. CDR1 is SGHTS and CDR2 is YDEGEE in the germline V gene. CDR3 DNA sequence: TGTGCCAGCAGCCGGGGGCCCCTCCAGCCCGAAGCTTTCTTT. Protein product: CASSRGPLQPEAFF.

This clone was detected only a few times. DNA of the CDR3: TGTGCCAGCAGTCCTAGGGGACAGGGCGGGGGTGAGCAGTTCTTC. It yields the protein CASSPRGQGGGEQFF. V usage is TRBV2 and J usage is TRBJ2-1; 9 bases are shared with TRBD1. Per the germline V gene, CDR1 is SNHLY and CDR2 is FYNNEI. V lost 5 bases and J lost 9; bases outside the gene matches: 11. The CDR3 length is 15 residues.

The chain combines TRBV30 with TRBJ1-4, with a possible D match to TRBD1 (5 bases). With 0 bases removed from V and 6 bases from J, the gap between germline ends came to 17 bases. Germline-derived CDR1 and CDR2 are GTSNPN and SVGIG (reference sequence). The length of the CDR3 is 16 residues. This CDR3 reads CAWSVPRGPPHEKLFF. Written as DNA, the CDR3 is TGTGCCTGGAGTGTACCTAGGGGTCCCCCCCATGAAAAACTGTTTTTT.

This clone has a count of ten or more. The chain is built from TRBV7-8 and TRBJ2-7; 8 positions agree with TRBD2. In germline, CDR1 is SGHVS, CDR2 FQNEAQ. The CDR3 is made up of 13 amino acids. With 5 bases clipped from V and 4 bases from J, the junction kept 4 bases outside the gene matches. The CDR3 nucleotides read TGTGCCAGCAGCCTACTAGCGGAATACGAGCAGTACTTC. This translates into CASSLLAEYEQYF.

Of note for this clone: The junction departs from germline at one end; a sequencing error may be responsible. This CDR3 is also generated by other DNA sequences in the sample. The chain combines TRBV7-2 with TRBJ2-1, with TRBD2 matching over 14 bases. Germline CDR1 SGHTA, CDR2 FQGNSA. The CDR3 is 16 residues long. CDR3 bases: TGTGCCAGCAGTTTAGAGGGGACTAGCGGGAGATACGAGCAGTTCTTC. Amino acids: CASSLEGTSGRYEQFF. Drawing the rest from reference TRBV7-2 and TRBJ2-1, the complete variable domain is GAGVSQSPSNKVTEKGKDVELRCDPISGHTALYWYRQSLGQGLEFLIYFQGNSAPDKSGLPSDRFSAERTGGSVSTLTIQRTQQEDSAVYLCASSLEGTSGRYEQFFGPGTRLTVL.

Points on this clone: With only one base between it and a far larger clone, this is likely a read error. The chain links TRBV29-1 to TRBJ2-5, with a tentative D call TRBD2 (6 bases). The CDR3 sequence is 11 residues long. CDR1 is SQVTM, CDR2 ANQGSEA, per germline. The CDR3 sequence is CNASRGETQYF. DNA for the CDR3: TGCAACGCCTCCCGGGGGGAGACCCAGTACTTC.

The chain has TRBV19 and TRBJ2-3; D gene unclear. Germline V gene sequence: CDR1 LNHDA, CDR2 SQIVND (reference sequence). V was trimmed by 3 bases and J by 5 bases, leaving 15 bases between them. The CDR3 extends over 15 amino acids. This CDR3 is CASSISGVLVDTQYF. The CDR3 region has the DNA TGTGCCAGTAGTATTTCTGGCGTCCTAGTAGATACGCAGTATTTT.

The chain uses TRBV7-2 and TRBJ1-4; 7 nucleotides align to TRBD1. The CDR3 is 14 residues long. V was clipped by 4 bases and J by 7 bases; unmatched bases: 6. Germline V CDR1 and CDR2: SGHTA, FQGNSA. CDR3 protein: CASSSAGGFEKLFF. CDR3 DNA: TGTGCCAGCAGCTCCGCAGGGGGTTTTGAAAAACTGTTTTTT.

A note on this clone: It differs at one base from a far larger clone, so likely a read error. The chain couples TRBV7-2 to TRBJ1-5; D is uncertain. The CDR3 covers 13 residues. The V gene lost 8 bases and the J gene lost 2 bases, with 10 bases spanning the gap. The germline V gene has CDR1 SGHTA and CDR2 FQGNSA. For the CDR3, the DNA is TGTGCCAGCGGTACAAGGGGCAATCAGCCCCAGCATTTT. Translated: CASGTRGNQPQHF.

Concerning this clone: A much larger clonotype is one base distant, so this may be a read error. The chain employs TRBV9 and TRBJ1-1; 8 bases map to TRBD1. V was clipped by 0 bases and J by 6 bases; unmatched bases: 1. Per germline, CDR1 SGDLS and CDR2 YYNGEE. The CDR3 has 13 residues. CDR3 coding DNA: TGTGCCAGCAGCGTAGCAGGGGGCGCTGAAGCTTTCTTT. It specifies CASSVAGGAEAFF.

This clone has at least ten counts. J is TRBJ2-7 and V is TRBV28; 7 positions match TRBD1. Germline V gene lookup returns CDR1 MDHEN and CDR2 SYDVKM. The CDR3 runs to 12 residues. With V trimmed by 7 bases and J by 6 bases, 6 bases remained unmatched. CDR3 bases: TGTGCCAGCACCGACAGGGATAGCGAGCAGTACTTC. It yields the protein CASTDRDSEQYF.

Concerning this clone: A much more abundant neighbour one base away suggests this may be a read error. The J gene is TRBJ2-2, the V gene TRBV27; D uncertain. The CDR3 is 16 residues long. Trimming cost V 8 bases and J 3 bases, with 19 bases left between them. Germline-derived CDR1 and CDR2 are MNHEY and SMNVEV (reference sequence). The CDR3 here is CASGPRLTFDTGELFF. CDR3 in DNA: TGTGCCAGCGGTCCCCGTCTAACTTTTGACACCGGGGAGCTGTTTTTT.

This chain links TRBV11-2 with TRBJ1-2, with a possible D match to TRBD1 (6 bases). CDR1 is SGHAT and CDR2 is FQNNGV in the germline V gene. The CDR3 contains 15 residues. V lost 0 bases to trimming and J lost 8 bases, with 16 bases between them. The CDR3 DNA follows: TGTGCCAGCAGCTTAGATATGGGGGCGTTGTCGGGCTACACCTTC. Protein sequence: CASSLDMGALSGYTF.

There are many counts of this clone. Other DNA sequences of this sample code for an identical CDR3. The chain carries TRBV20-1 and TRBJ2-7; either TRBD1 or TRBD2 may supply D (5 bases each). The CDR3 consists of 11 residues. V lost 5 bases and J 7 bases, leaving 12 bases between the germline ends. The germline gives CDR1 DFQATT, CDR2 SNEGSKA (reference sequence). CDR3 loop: CSAGGPLEQYF. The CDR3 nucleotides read TGCAGTGCTGGGGGTCCCCTGGAGCAGTACTTC.

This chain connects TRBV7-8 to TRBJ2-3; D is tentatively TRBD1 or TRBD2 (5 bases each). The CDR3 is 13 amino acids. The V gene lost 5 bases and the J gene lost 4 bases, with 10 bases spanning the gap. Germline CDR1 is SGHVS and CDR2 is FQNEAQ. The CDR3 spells CASSIQGADTQYF. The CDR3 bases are TGTGCCAGCAGCATTCAGGGAGCAGATACGCAGTATTTT.

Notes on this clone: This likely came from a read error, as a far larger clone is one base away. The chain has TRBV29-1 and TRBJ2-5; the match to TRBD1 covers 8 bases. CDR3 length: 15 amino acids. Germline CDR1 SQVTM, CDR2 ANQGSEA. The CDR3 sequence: CSVGGLTGAQETQHF. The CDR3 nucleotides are TGCAGCGTTGGAGGGCTGACAGGGGCCCAAGAGACCCAGCACTTC.

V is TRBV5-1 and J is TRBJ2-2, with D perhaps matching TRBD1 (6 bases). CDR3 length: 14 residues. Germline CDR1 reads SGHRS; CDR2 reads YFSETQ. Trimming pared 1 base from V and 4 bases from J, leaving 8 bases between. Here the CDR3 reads CASSLSGATGELFF. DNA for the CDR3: TGCGCCAGCAGCTTGTCAGGGGCCACCGGGGAGCTGTTTTTT.

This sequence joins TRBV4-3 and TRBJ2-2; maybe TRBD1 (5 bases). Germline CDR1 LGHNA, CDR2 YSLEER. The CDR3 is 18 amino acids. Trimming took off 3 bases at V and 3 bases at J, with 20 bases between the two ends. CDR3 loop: CASSHYPTAARDTGELFF. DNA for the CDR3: TGCGCCAGCAGCCACTACCCGACAGCCGCCCGGGACACCGGGGAGCTGTTTTTT.